These 11 T cell receptor beta chains came from one sample sequenced in a study of cytomegalovirus exposure and HLA in healthy donors (dated by TCRdb to between 2016 and 2019). Libraries were prepared through the immunoSEQ multiplex PCR assay. The multiplex PCR relied on a mix of 60 forward primers for TCR Vbeta segments and 13 reverse primers for TCR Jbeta segments. TCRdb retrieved this table from immuneACCESS and kept in-frame rearrangements only. Not all clones are present; in checked studies, unresolved V genes account for under half, and no reason is known for the remainder. In this sample the table shows 150,000 to 200,000 clones, roughly 75% of which occur a single time. Of the sample, roughly 7.6% is held by the ten largest clones. The material sequenced was PBMCs. These receptor sequences come from a woman aged 40 to 50 in good health and CMV-seropositive.

This chain uses TRBV6-5 with TRBJ1-5; TRBD1 agrees at 10 bases. The CDR3 consists of 15 residues. Germline trimming cut 2 bases from V and 7 bases from J; bases unmatched to any gene: 5. Germline CDR1 reads MNHEY; CDR2 reads SVGAGI. The CDR3 here is CASSYRQGAGQPQHF. The CDR3 DNA reads TGTGCCAGCAGTTACAGACAGGGGGCCGGACAGCCCCAGCATTTT.

The chain uses TRBV25-1 and TRBJ2-5; the D gene is possibly TRBD2 (7 bases). The CDR3 runs 14 residues. Germline V gene sequence: CDR1 MGHDK, CDR2 SYGVNS. V was shortened by 4 bases and J by 5 bases, with 14 bases between the two germline ends. DNA of the CDR3: TGTGCCAGCAGTGCCTGGGAGGGGGTTGAGACCCAGTACTTC. Translation gives CASSAWEGVETQYF.

This clone has a handful of counts. The chain couples TRBV28 to TRBJ1-5; unclear D gene. V lost 5 bases and J lost 2, with 13 bases in between. CDR1 is MDHEN and CDR2 is SYDVKM in the germline V gene. CDR3 length: 15 amino acids. The DNA of the CDR3 is TGTGCCAGCAGTACCCCGAGTGGAGGCAATCAGCCCCAGCATTTT. This codes for CASSTPSGGNQPQHF.

The J gene is TRBJ2-1, the V gene TRBV2; 9 bases agree with TRBD2. J lost 6 bases, V lost 6 bases, and 12 bases had no gene match. This CDR3 comprises 16 residues. Germline CDR1 SNHLY, CDR2 FYNNEI. CDR3 nucleotides: TGTGCCAGCAGGCCCTCGGCTAGCGGGACCCGCAATGAGCAGTTCTTC. Translated, it gives CASRPSASGTRNEQFF.

V gene TRBV4-1 combines with J gene TRBJ2-6; no clear D gene. Germline CDR1 is MGHRA and CDR2 is YSYEKL. The CDR3 sequence is 15 residues long. Trimming pared 0 bases from V and 4 bases from J, leaving 7 bases between. The CDR3: CASSQDSSGANVLTF. CDR3 in DNA: TGCGCCAGCAGCCAAGACTCCTCCGGGGCCAACGTCCTGACTTTC.

This clone has just a few counts. This chain joins TRBV6-6 and TRBJ1-5; D not resolved. Looked up from germline, CDR1 is MNHNY and CDR2 is SVGAGI (reference sequence). V lost 4 bases to trimming and J lost 3 bases, with 7 bases between them. CDR3 length: 13 amino acids. This chain's CDR3 is CASSSQDNQPQHF. The CDR3 bases are TGTGCCAGCAGTTCCCAGGACAATCAGCCCCAGCATTTT.

This clone showed up just a few times. The V call is TRBV7-9, the J call TRBJ2-2, with 7 bases lining up with TRBD1. The J segment lost 1 base and the V segment lost 1 base, leaving 0 bases of the junction unmatched. CDR3 length: 15 amino acids. Germline V gene sequence: CDR1 SEHNR, CDR2 FQNEAQ (reference sequence). The CDR3 loop is CASSLGDRNTGELFF. Here the CDR3 DNA reads TGTGCCAGCAGCTTAGGGGACAGGAACACCGGGGAGCTGTTTTTT.

The J gene is TRBJ2-7, the V gene TRBV18; D may be TRBD2 (5 bases). The CDR3 loop spans 14 amino acids. Trimming cost V 3 bases and J 2 bases, with 11 bases left between them. Germline values: CDR1 KGHSH, CDR2 LQKENI. In nucleotides, the CDR3 is TGTGCCAGCTCACCGCGGGTCGGTCCCTACGAGCAGTACTTC. Amino acid sequence: CASSPRVGPYEQYF.

This chain connects TRBV7-3 to TRBJ2-1; 11 positions match TRBD2. The CDR3 extends over 16 amino acids. The J segment lost 5 bases and the V segment lost 1 base, leaving 4 bases of the junction unmatched. The germline gives CDR1 SGHTA, CDR2 FQGTGA. CDR3 loop: CASSLKGTSGHNEQFF. For the CDR3, the DNA is TGTGCCAGCAGCTTAAAGGGGACTAGCGGTCACAATGAGCAGTTCTTC.

V and J are TRBV9 and TRBJ2-2; perhaps TRBD1 as D (6 bases). Trimming left V 0 bases short and J 5 bases short, with 11 bases between. The CDR3 contains 15 residues. The germline V gene has CDR1 SGDLS and CDR2 YYNGEE. CDR3 residues: CASSVDWGPTGELFF. The CDR3 DNA reads as TGTGCCAGCAGCGTAGATTGGGGGCCAACCGGGGAGCTGTTTTTT.

This clone was observed a handful of times. This chain's CDR3 is CASSFSSGGETQYF. CDR3 nucleotide sequence: TGTGCCAGCAGCTTTTCATCGGGTGGGGAGACCCAGTACTTC. The chain couples TRBV7-2 to TRBJ2-5; D gene unclear. Looked up from germline, CDR1 is SGHTA and CDR2 is FQGNSA. V was cut by 3 bases and J by 5 bases, with 13 bases left in between. The CDR3 contains 14 residues.